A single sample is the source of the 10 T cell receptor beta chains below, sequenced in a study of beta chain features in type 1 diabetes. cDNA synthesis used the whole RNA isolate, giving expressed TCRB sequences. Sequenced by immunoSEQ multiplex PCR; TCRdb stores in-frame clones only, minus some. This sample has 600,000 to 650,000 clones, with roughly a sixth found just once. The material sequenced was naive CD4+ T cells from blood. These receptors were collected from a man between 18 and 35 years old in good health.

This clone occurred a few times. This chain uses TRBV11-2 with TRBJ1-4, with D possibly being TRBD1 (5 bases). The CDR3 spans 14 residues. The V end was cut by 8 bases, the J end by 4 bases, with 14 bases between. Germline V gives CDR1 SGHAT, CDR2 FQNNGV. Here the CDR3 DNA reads TGTGCCAGCGACCTTGGGGGGTATAATGAAAAACTGTTTTTT. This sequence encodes CASDLGGYNEKLFF. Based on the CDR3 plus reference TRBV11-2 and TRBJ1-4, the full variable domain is EAGVAQSPRYKIIEKRQSVAFWCNPISGHATLYWYQQILGQGPKLLIQFQNNGVVDDSQLPKDRFSAERLKGVDSTLKIQPAKLEDSAVYLCASDLGGYNEKLFFGSGTQLSVL.

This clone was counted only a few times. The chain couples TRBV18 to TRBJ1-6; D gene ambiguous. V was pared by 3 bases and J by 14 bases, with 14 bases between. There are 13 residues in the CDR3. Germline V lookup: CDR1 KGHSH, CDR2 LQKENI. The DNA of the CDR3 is TGTGCCAGCTCACCGTGGACCCAAGGGACCCTCCACTTT. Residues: CASSPWTQGTLHF.

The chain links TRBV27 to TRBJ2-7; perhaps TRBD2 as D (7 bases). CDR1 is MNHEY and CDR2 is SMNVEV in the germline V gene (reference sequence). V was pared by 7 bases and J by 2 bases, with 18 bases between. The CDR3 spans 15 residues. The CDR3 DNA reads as TGTGCCAGCACCCTTCGGGGGGCCCAGACCTACGAGCAGTACTTC. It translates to CASTLRGAQTYEQYF.

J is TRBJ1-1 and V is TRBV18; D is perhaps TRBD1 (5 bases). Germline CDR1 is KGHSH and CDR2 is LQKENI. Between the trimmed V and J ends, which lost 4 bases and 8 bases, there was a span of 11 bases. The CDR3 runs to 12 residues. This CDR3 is CASSLMTVEAFF. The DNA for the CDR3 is TGTGCCAGCTCACTAATGACAGTGGAAGCTTTCTTT. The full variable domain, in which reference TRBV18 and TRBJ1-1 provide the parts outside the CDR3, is NAGVMQNPRHLVRRRGQEARLRCSPMKGHSHVYWYRQLPEEGLKFMVYLQKENIIDESGMPKERFSAEFPKEGPSILRIQQVVRGDSAAYFCASSLMTVEAFFGQGTRLTVV.

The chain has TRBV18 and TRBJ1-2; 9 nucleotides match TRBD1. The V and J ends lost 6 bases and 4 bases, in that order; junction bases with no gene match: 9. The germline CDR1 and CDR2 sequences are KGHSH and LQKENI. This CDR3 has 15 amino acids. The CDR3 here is CASSPSQGAGYGYTF. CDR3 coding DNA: TGTGCCAGCTCTCCGTCACAGGGGGCTGGCTATGGCTACACCTTC.

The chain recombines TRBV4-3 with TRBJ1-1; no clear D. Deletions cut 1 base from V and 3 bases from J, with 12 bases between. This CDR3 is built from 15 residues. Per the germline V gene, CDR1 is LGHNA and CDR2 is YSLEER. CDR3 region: CASSQAGGGDTEAFF. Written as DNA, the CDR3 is TGCGCCAGCAGCCAAGCGGGTGGAGGCGACACTGAAGCTTTCTTT.

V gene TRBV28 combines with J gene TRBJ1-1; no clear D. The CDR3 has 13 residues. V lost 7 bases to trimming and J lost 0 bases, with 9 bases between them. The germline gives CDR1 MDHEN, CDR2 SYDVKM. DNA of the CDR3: TGTGCCAGCATTACGGCTATGAACACTGAAGCTTTCTTT. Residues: CASITAMNTEAFF.

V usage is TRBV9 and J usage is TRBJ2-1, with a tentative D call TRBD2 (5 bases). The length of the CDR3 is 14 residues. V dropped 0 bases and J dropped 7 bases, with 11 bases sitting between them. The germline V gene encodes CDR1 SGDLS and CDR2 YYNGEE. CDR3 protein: CASSVEGGRNEQFF. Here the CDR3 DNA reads TGTGCCAGCAGCGTAGAAGGAGGCAGGAATGAGCAGTTCTTC.

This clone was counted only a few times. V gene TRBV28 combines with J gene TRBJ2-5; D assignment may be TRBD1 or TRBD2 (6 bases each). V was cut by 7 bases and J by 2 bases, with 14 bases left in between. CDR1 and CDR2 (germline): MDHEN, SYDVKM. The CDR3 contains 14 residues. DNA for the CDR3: TGTGCCAGCACTTCAAGGGGGAGGCAAGAGACCCAGTACTTC. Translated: CASTSRGRQETQYF.

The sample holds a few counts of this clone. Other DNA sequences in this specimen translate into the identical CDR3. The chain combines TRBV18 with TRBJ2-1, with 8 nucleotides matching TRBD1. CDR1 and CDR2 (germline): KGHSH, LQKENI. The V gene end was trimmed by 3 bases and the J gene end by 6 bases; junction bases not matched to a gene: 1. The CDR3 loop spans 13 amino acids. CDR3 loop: CASSPDRVNEQFF. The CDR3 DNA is TGTGCCAGCTCACCGGACAGGGTCAATGAGCAGTTCTTC. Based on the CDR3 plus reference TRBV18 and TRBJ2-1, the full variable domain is NAGVMQNPRHLVRRRGQEARLRCSPMKGHSHVYWYRQLPEEGLKFMVYLQKENIIDESGMPKERFSAEFPKEGPSILRIQQVVRGDSAAYFCASSPDRVNEQFFGPGTRLTVL.